This T cell receptor (beta chain) was captured by sequencing in a study of response to subunit inactivated influenza vaccine. Findings and caveats of the study: Every seasonal influenza vaccination brings in few new T cells, the authors suggested.

V shed 7 bases and J 2 bases; nucleotides not matched to a gene: 10. This CDR3 is built from 16 residues. Via MiXCR, TCRdb re-called the RT-PCR reads, giving one row per CDR3 protein. The repertoire consists of 600,000 to 850,000 distinct CDR3 sequences, with 14% occurring once and the leading ten covering 7.5% to 8%. This clonotype was recorded at least ten times. What it binds is not known. The material was PBMCs from blood, obtained around 15 days before vaccination. The chain carries TRBV12-3 or TRBV12-4 and TRBJ2-1, with TRBD2 identical over 8 bases. The sequence was collected from a man between 45 and 60 years old who received an inactivated influenza vaccine. The chain's CDR3 is CASTAGGGKAYNEQFF. CDR3 nucleotides: TGTGCCAGCACCGCCGGCGGGGGGAAAGCCTACAATGAGCAGTTCTTC.